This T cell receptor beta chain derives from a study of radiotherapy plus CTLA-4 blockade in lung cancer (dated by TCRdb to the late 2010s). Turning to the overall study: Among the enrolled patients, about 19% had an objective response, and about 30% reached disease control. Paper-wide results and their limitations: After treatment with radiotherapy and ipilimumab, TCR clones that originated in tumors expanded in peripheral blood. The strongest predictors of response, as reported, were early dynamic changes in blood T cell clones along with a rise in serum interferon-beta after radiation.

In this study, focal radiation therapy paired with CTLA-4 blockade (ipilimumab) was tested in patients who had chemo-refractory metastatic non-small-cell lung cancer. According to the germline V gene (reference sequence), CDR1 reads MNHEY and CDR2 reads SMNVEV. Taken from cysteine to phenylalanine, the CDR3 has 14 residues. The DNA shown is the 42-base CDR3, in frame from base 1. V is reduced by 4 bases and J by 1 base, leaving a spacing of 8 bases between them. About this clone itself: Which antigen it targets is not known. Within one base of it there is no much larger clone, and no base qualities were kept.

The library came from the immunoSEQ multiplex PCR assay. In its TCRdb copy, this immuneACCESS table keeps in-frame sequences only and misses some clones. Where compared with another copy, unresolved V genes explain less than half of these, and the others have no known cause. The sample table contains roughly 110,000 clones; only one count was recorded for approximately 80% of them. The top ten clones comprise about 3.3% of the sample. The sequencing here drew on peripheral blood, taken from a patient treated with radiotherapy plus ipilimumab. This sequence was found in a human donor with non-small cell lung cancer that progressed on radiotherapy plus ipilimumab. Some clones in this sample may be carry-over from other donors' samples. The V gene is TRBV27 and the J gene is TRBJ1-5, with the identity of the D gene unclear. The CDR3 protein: CASSSVVSNQPQHF. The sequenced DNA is TGTGCCAGCAGTTCGGTCGTAAGCAATCAGCCCCAGCATTTT.